Listed below are T cell receptor beta chains from one sample, sequenced in a study of breast tumors, draining lymph nodes, adjacent tissues. Each CDR3 protein gets one entry after TCRdb re-called the multiplex PCR reads with MiXCR. The sample has 270,000 or so distinct CDR3 sequences, 30% seen once; the top ten hold approximately 1%. Sequencing input: axillary lymph node tissue. These receptor sequences come from a female donor with breast cancer. Some clones in this sample may be carry-over from other donors' samples. The CDR3 runs from the conserved cysteine through the conserved F or W. The D gene is left open where the match is weak. Size is omitted from some rows. Given values are once, few, many or a class for expanded clones.

clone_size,j_call,d_call,v_call,cdr3_aa,cdr3_nt
NA,TRBJ1-1,NA,TRBV12-5,CASGLEWNTEAFF,TGTGCTAGTGGTTTGGAATGGAACACTGAAGCTTTCTTT
many,TRBJ1-2,TRBD1,TRBV5-1,CASSPQGEIYGYTF,TGCGCCAGCAGCCCCCAGGGGGAGATTTATGGCTACACCTTC
NA,TRBJ2-5,NA,TRBV9,CASSPRTFGGRRAYF,TGTGCCAGCAGCCCGAGGACCTTCGGGGGGCGACGGGCTTACTTC
NA,TRBJ2-5,NA,TRBV7-8,CASSRTSRSVRYF,TGTGCCAGCAGCCGAACTAGCAGGAGTGTTCGGTACTTC
many,TRBJ2-1,NA,TRBV29-1,CSVEQPGLRYNEQFF,TGCAGCGTTGAACAACCAGGCCTCCGGTACAATGAGCAGTTCTTC
many,TRBJ1-4,NA,TRBV11-3,CASSLNRGGSTNEKLFF,TGTGCCAGCAGCTTAAATAGGGGTGGGTCAACTAATGAAAAACTGTTTTTT
NA,TRBJ2-5,NA,TRBV24-1,CATSDGRRAWETQYF,TGCGCCACCAGTGATGGGAGGAGGGCGTGGGAGACCCAGTACTTC
many,TRBJ1-2,NA,TRBV24-1,CATSDPPQEHGYTF,TGTGCCACCAGTGATCCCCCACAGGAGCATGGCTACACCTTC
many,TRBJ1-2,NA,TRBV6-1,CASSADNRVGYGYTF,TGTGCCAGCAGTGCCGACAATCGTGTGGGGTATGGCTACACCTTC
NA,TRBJ1-3,NA,TRBV24-1,CATSDFGGSTIYF,TGTGCCACCAGTGATTTCGGGGGAAGCACCATATATTTT
few,TRBJ2-1,TRBD1,TRBV6-5,CASSHSGQMGNNEQFF,TGTGCCAGCAGTCACTCGGGACAGATGGGTAACAATGAGCAGTTCTTC
few,TRBJ2-5,NA,TRBV27,CASSDLLQETQYF,TGTGCCAGCAGTGACCTTCTCCAAGAGACCCAGTACTTC
few,TRBJ2-3,NA,TRBV19,CASTLRIGGPTDTQYF,TGTGCCAGTACCTTAAGAATAGGAGGCCCCACAGATACGCAGTATTTT
many,TRBJ2-1,TRBD2,TRBV10-3,CAARRGLAAYNEQFF,TGTGCCGCCCGCCGGGGACTAGCGGCTTACAATGAGCAGTTCTTC
many,TRBJ2-5,TRBD2,TRBV24-1,CATSGLTSGMQETQYF,TGTGCCACCAGTGGGCTAACTAGCGGGATGCAAGAGACCCAGTACTTC
few,TRBJ2-7,TRBD2,TRBV6-2/TRBV6-3,CASSRTRLAGGVEQYF,TGTGCCAGCAGCCGTACCCGACTAGCGGGAGGTGTCGAGCAGTACTTC
NA,TRBJ1-5,NA,TRBV6-2/TRBV6-3,CASRWAQGMDQPQHF,TGTGCCAGCAGGTGGGCACAGGGTATGGATCAGCCCCAGCATTTT
many,TRBJ2-5,NA,TRBV4-1,CASSPQGAGEETQYF,TGCGCCAGCAGCCCCCAGGGGGCGGGAGAAGAGACCCAGTACTTC
many,TRBJ2-1,NA,TRBV12-3/TRBV12-4,CASSLGLALNEQFF,TGTGCCAGCAGTTTAGGGCTAGCCCTCAATGAGCAGTTCTTC
NA,TRBJ2-1,TRBD2,TRBV4-1,CASSHGWTVTSGEQFF,TGCGCCAGCAGCCACGGATGGACTGTGACTAGCGGGGAGCAGTTCTTC